The 14 T cell receptor beta chains reported below all come from one sample, sequenced in a study of shared clonotypes between healthy human individuals (dated by TCRdb to 2018 to 2021). Receptor amplification or capture employed the immunoSEQ multiplex PCR assay. What TCRdb holds here is the immuneACCESS table cut down to in-frame rearrangements. Part of the clones is not present; checked against another copy, under half of the missing clones reflect an unresolved V gene, and the others are unexplained. This sample has 2,500,000 or so clones in its table, and roughly nine tenths of those were observed once. The ten largest clonotypes hold roughly 0.13% of the sample. Sequenced: naive CD4+ T cells sorted from blood. The sample's cell subset or site label is to be understood as: CD45RA+ positively selected. The receptors here all came from a man aged 18 to 35 in good health.

This sequence joins TRBV9 and TRBJ2-1, with 13 bases aligning to TRBD2. The CDR3 is 16 residues long. Trimming removed 2 bases from V and 8 bases from J; junction bases left unmatched: 7. Germline CDR1 reads SGDLS; CDR2 reads YYNGEE. The CDR3 loop is CASSVSRTSGGYEQFF. CDR3 DNA sequence: TGTGCCAGCAGCGTCTCCAGGACTAGCGGGGGCTATGAGCAGTTCTTC.

The V call is TRBV5-6, the J call TRBJ2-2, with 10 bases identical to TRBD1. V lost 6 bases and J lost 7; bases outside the gene matches: 6. CDR1 and CDR2 from the germline V gene are SGHDT and YYEEEE. The CDR3 length is 14 residues. CDR3 sequence reads: CASTLRDRGGELFF. Written as DNA, the CDR3 is TGTGCCAGCACCCTGCGGGACAGGGGCGGGGAGCTGTTTTTT.

The table lists this clone with a few counts. This sequence joins TRBV6-5 and TRBJ1-1; D gene uncertain. CDR1 is MNHEY and CDR2 is SVGAGI in the germline V gene. The CDR3 is 13 residues long. V lost 0 bases, J lost 7 bases, and 9 bases lay in between. This CDR3 is CASSYSRGFEAFF. The CDR3 bases are TGTGCCAGCAGTTACTCCCGGGGTTTTGAAGCTTTCTTT.

The chain employs TRBV7-9 and TRBJ1-1; D is unresolved. The CDR3 covers 14 residues. Germline loops: CDR1 SEHNR, CDR2 FQNEAQ (reference sequence). Trimming removed 5 bases at V and 4 bases at J, with 14 bases between. The CDR3 region is CASSPDRWGTEAFF. The CDR3 DNA sequence: TGTGCCAGCAGCCCCGATCGTTGGGGCACTGAAGCTTTCTTT.

The rearrangement joins TRBV6-5 to TRBJ2-7; TRBD2 agrees at 8 bases. Per the germline V gene, CDR1 is MNHEY and CDR2 is SVGAGI. The CDR3 totals 14 residues. With V trimmed by 5 bases and J by 3 bases, 6 bases remained unmatched. CDR3 coding DNA: TGTGCCAGCAGTCCTCTGAGCGGGAGCTACGAGCAGTACTTC. As protein: CASSPLSGSYEQYF.

The chain carries TRBV19 and TRBJ2-4; tentatively, D is TRBD1 (6 bases). The CDR3 extends over 18 amino acids. Germline V CDR1 and CDR2: LNHDA, SQIVND (reference sequence). V shed 6 bases and J shed 0 bases, with 21 bases lying between them. The CDR3 reads CASSHTRDNLLAKNIQYF. Here the CDR3 DNA reads TGTGCCAGTAGCCATACCCGGGACAACCTACTAGCCAAAAACATTCAGTACTTC.

This clone was seen a single time. V gene TRBV6-6 combines with J gene TRBJ2-2; D possibly uses TRBD1 or TRBD2 (7 bases each). CDR1 is MNHNY, CDR2 SVGAGI, per germline (reference sequence). The length of the CDR3 is 16 residues. V lost 6 bases to trimming and J lost 6 bases, with 20 bases between them. The CDR3 loop is CASRDPTGRESGELFF. The CDR3 DNA is TGTGCCAGCAGAGACCCGACAGGGCGGGAGTCCGGGGAGCTGTTTTTT.

Of note for this clone: Other nucleotide sequences in the sample specify the same CDR3. CDR3 nucleotide sequence: TGCGCCAGCAGCCGACCGACAGGGGACAATTCACCCCTCCACTTT. This gives the protein CASSRPTGDNSPLHF. The chain uses TRBV4-1 and TRBJ1-6, with 8 positions matching TRBD1. The V and J ends lost 4 bases and 7 bases, in that order; junction bases with no gene match: 6. Germline CDR1 MGHRA, CDR2 YSYEKL. CDR3 length: 15 amino acids.

The rearrangement links TRBV19 to TRBJ2-3; 9 nucleotides align to TRBD1. The CDR3 sequence is 16 residues long. The germline V gene encodes CDR1 LNHDA and CDR2 SQIVND (reference sequence). After removal of 4 bases from V and 1 base from J, the junction contained 6 bases not matched to a gene. The CDR3: CASSNRDRVGTDTQYF. The CDR3 DNA reads as TGTGCCAGTAGTAACCGGGACAGGGTTGGCACAGATACGCAGTATTTT.

The chain employs TRBV5-5 and TRBJ2-2; D is undetermined. V gave up 0 bases and J gave up 2 bases, with 5 bases separating them. The CDR3 sequence is 14 residues long. Germline V lookup: CDR1 SGHKS, CDR2 YYEKEE (reference sequence). Here the CDR3 DNA reads TGTGCCAGCAGCTTGGCACGAAACACCGGGGAGCTGTTTTTT. The encoded protein is CASSLARNTGELFF.

The chain uses TRBV10-3 and TRBJ1-2, with TRBD1 matching over 8 bases. Trimming at V came to 7 bases and at J to 7 bases, leaving 23 bases not matched to a gene. Germline loops: CDR1 ENHRY, CDR2 SYGVKD. The CDR3 loop spans 18 amino acids. CDR3 DNA: TGTGCCATCATAAATGAAACCTCCTCCATCAGGGGGCGGAGTGGCTACACCTTC. Its translation is CAIINETSSIRGRSGYTF.

The J gene is TRBJ1-1, the V gene TRBV9, with D perhaps TRBD1 (5 bases). The CDR3 length is 12 residues. Germline-derived CDR1 and CDR2 are SGDLS and YYNGEE. Trimming removed 4 bases at V and 4 bases at J, with 8 bases between. The CDR3 coding sequence is TGTGCCAGCAGCTCCCAGGGCACTGAAGCTTTCTTT. Protein: CASSSQGTEAFF. The full variable domain, rest sourced from reference TRBV9 and TRBJ1-1, is DSGVTQTPKHLITATGQRVTLRCSPRSGDLSVYWYQQSLDQGLQFLIQYYNGEERAKGNILERFSAQQFPDLHSELNLSSLELGDSALYFCASSSQGTEAFFGQGTRLTVV.

V gene TRBV10-2 combines with J gene TRBJ2-7; TRBD2 aligns across 7 bases. The trim removed 8 bases at V and 2 bases at J, leaving 9 bases unmatched. Germline lookup yields CDR1 WSHSY and CDR2 SAAADI. The CDR3 sequence is 14 residues long. CDR3 in amino acids: CASGSGLGPYEQYF. As DNA, the CDR3 is TGCGCCAGCGGATCCGGACTAGGGCCCTACGAGCAGTACTTC.

The V and J genes are TRBV7-2 and TRBJ2-5; perhaps TRBD1 as D (5 bases). Germline-derived CDR1 and CDR2 are SGHTA and FQGNSA. Trimming took 6 bases from V and 2 from J, leaving 13 bases between them. This CDR3 is built from 14 residues. Here the CDR3 reads CASRLKGNQETQYF. The CDR3 DNA reads TGTGCCAGCAGATTAAAGGGGAATCAAGAGACCCAGTACTTC.